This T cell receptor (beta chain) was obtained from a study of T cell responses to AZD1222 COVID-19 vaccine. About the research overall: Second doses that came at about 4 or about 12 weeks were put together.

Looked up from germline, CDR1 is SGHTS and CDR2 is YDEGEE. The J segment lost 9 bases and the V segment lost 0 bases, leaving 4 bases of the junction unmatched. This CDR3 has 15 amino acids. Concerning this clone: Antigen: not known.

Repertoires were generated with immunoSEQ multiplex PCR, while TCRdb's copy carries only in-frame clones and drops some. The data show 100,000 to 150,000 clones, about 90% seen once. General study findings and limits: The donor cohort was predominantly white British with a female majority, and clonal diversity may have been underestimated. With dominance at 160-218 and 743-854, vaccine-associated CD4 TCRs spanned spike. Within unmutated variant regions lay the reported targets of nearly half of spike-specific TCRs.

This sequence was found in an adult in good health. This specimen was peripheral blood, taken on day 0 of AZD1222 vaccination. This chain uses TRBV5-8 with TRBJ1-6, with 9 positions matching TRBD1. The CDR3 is CASSLGTGESSPLHF. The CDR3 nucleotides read TGTGCCAGCAGCTTGGGGACAGGGGAGAGTTCACCCCTCCACTTT.